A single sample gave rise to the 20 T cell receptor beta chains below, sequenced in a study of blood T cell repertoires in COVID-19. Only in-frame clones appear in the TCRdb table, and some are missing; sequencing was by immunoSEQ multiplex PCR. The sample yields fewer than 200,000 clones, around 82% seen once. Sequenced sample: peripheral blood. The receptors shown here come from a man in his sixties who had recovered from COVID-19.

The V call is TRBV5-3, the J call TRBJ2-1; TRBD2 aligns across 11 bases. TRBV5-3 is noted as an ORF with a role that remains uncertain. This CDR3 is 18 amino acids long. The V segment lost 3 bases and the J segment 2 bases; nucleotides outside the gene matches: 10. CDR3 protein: CARSSTSGARLTYNEQFF. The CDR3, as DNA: TGTGCCAGAAGCTCGACTAGCGGGGCCCGACTTACCTACAATGAGCAGTTCTTC.

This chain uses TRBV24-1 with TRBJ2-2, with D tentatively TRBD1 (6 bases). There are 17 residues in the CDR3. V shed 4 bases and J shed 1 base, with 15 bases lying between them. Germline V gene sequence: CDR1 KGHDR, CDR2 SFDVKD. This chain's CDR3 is CATSDRGHHLNTGELFF. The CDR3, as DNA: TGTGCCACCAGTGACCGGGGACATCACCTGAACACCGGGGAGCTGTTTTTT.

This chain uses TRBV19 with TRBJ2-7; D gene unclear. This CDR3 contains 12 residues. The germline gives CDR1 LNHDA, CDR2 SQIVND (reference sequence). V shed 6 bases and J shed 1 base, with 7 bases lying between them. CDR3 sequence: CASRESSYEQYF. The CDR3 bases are TGTGCCAGTAGAGAGAGTTCCTACGAGCAGTACTTC.

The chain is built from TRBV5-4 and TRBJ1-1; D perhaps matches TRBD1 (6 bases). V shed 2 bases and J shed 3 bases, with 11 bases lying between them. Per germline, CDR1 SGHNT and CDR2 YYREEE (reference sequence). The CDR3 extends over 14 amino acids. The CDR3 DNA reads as TGTGCCAGCAGCTTCAGGGGCCTGGACACTGAAGCTTTCTTT. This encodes CASSFRGLDTEAFF.

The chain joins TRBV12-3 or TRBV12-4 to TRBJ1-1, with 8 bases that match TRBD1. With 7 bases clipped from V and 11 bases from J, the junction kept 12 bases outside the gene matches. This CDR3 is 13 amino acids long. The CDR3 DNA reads TGTGCCAGCACCCGGACTGACAGGGGACACGCTTTCTTT. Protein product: CASTRTDRGHAFF.

The CDR3 spells CASSIDGTDYGYTF. CDR3 DNA: TGTGCCAGTAGTATAGATGGGACAGACTATGGCTACACCTTC. The J gene is TRBJ1-2, the V gene TRBV19; 7 positions agree with TRBD1. Per germline, CDR1 LNHDA and CDR2 SQIVND (reference sequence). V lost 0 bases, J lost 3 bases, and 1 base stayed unmatched. This CDR3 is built from 14 residues.

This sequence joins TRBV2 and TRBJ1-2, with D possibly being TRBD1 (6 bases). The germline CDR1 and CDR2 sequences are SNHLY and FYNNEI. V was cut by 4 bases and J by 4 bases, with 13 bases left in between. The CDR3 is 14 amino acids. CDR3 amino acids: CASSVRGGIYGYTF. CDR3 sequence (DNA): TGTGCCAGCAGTGTGAGGGGGGGAATCTATGGCTACACCTTC.

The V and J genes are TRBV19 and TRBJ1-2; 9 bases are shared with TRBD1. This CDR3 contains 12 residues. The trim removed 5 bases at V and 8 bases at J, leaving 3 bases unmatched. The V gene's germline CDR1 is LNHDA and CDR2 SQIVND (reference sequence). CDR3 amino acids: CASSGDRDGYTF. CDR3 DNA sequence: TGTGCCAGTAGTGGGGACAGGGACGGCTACACCTTC. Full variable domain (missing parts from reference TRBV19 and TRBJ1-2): DGGITQSPKYLFRKEGQNVTLSCEQNLNHDAMYWYRQDPGQGLRLIYYSQIVNDFQKGDIAEGYSVSREKKESFPLTVTSAQKNPTAFYLCASSGDRDGYTFGSGTRLTVV.

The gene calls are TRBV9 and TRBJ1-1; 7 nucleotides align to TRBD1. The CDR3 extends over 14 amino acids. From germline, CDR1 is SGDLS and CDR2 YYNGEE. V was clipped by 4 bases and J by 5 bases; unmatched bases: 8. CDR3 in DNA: TGTGCCAGCAGCCTACAGGGGATCGGAACTGAAGCTTTCTTT. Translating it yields CASSLQGIGTEAFF.

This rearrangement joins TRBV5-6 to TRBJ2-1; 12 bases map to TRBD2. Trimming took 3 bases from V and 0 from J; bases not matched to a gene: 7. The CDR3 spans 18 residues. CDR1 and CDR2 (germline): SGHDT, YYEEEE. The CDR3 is CASSWGTSGRISYNEQFF. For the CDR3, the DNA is TGTGCCAGCAGCTGGGGGACTAGCGGGCGGATCTCCTACAATGAGCAGTTCTTC.

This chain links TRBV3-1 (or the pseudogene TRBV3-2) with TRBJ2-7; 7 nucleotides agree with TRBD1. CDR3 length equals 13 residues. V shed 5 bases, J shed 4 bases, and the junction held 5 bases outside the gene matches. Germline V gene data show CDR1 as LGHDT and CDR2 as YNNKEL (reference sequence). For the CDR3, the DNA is TGTGCCAGCAGCTTTGGACAGGATTACGAGCAGTACTTC. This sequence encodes CASSFGQDYEQYF.

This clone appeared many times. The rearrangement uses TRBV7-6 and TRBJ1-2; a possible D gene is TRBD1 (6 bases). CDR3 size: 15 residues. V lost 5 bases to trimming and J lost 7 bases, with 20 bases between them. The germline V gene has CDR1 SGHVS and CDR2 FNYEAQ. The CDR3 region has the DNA TGTGCCAGCAGCCCAGACAGGTTCGGCGGGCCTGGCTACACCTTC. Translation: CASSPDRFGGPGYTF.

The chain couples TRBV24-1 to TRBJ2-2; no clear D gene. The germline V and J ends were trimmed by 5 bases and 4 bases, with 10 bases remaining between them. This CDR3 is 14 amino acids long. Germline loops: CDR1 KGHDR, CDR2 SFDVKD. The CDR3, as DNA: TGTGCCACCAGTGCCACAGCCTTCACCGGGGAGCTGTTTTTT. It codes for CATSATAFTGELFF.

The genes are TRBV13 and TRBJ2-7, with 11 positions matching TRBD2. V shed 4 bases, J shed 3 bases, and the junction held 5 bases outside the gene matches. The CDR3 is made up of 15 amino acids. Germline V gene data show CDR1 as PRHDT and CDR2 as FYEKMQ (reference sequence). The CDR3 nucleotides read TGTGCCAGCAGCTCTAGACTAGCGGGGATCTACGAGCAGTACTTC. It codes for CASSSRLAGIYEQYF.

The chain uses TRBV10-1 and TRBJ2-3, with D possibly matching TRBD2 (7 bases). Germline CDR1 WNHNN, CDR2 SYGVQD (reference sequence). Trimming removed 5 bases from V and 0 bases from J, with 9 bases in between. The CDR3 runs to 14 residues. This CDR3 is CASSRGGSTDTQYF. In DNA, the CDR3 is TGCGCCAGCAGTAGGGGGGGGAGCACAGATACGCAGTATTTT.

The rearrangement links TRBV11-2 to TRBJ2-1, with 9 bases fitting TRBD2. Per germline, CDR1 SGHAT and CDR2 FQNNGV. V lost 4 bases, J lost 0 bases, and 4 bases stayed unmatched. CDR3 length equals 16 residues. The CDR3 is CASSSLAGDSYNEQFF. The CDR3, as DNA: TGTGCCAGCAGCTCATTAGCGGGGGACTCCTACAATGAGCAGTTCTTC.

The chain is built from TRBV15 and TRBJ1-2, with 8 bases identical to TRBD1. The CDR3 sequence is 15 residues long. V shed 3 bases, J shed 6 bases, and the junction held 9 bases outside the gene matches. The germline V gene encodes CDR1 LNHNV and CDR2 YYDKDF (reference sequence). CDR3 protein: CATSSIQGEEDGYTF. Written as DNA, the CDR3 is TGTGCCACCAGCAGCATACAGGGGGAAGAAGATGGCTACACCTTC.

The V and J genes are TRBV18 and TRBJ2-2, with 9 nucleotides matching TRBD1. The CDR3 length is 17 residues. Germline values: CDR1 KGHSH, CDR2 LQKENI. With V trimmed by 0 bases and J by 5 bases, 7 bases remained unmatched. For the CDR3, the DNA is TGTGCCAGCTCACCACCAGGGACAGGGAGTGGTACCGGGGAGCTGTTTTTT. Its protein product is CASSPPGTGSGTGELFF.

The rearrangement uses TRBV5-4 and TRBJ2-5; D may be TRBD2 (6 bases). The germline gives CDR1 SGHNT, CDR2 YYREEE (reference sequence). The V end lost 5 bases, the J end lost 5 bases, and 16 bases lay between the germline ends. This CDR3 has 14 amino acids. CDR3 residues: CASRRVGGGETQYF. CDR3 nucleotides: TGTGCCAGCAGGCGTGTGGGGGGTGGTGAGACCCAGTACTTC.

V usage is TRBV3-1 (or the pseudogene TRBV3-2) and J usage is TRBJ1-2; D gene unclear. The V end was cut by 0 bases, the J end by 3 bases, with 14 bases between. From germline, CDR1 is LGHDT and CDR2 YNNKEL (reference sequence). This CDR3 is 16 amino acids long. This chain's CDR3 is CASSQESWAFDYGYTF. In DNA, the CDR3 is TGTGCCAGCAGCCAAGAATCGTGGGCTTTCGACTATGGCTACACCTTC.